This TCR beta chain was sequenced during a study of CD8 T cells in Susac syndrome. RNA was extracted with the RNeasy kit, and a quantity of roughly 0.45 to 1 ug was reverse transcribed using random hexamers. The method of amplification for TCR beta CDR3 was immunoSEQ multiplex PCR, covering 54 Vbeta and 13 Jbeta. TCRdb reprocessed the immunoSEQ multiplex PCR reads with MiXCR, giving one entry per CDR3 protein. The sample consists of some 180,000 distinct CDR3 sequences, about 95% of them appearing once. Trimming removed 7 bases from V and 7 bases from J; junction bases left unmatched: 8. Germline V lookup: CDR1 MNHEY, CDR2 SMNVEV (reference sequence). The CDR3 is 16 amino acids. Blood CD8+ and CD4+ T cells underwent high-throughput TCR beta sequencing.

The V gene is TRBV27, the J gene TRBJ2-2; TRBD2 matches 14 bases. Sample: CD4+ T cells from PBMCs. This receptor was taken from a human donor in good health. CDR3 coding DNA: TGTGCCAGCACCTTGGGACTAGCGGGAGTTAACGGGGAGCTGTTTTTT. Translating gives CASTLGLAGVNGELFF.